This TCR beta chain was captured in a study of blood T cell repertoires in COVID-19. Overall study: Samples came from the United States, Italy and Spain, spanning acute and convalescent COVID-19. PBMCs, B-cell-depleted T cells, or T cells provided the cDNA or gDNA that made up the material.

The CDR3 totals 12 residues. The junction had 3 bases not matched to a gene; V was cut back by 2 bases and J by 12 bases. The table lists this clone with a few counts. The sample has other DNA sequences that encode this CDR3 too. This table comes from immunoSEQ multiplex PCR, and its TCRdb copy is limited to in-frame clones, with some not included. Seen here are around 150,000 clones, around 80% observed once, and the top ten hold about 7.7%. Participant-reported clinical history was the basis for cohort assignment. Two negative PCRs, clearance, or symptom resolution had been documented for recovered Cohort 3 donors.

This sequence originates from a man in his fifties or sixties who had recovered from COVID-19. This chain joins TRBV12-3 or TRBV12-4 and TRBJ2-1, with 8 nucleotides matching TRBD1. The sample was PBMCs or T cells enriched from blood (not recorded which). CDR3 sequence: CASSLQGASQFF. In DNA form, the CDR3 reads TGTGCCAGCAGTTTACAGGGGGCTTCGCAGTTCTTC.